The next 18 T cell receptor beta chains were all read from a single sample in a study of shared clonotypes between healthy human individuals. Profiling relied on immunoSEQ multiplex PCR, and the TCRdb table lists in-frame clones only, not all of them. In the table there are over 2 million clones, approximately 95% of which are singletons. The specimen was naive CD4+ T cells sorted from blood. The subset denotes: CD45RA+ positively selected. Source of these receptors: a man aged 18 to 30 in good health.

CDR3 nucleotide sequence: TGCGCCAGCAGCCGCAAGGTGGGTAGCGGGGAGAGGTACAATGAGCAGTTCTTC. It codes for CASSRKVGSGERYNEQFF. V usage is TRBV4-1 and J usage is TRBJ2-1, with 8 bases lining up with TRBD2. Per germline, CDR1 MGHRA and CDR2 YSYEKL. The J segment lost 4 bases and the V segment lost 4 bases, leaving 15 bases of the junction unmatched. The CDR3 runs to 18 residues.

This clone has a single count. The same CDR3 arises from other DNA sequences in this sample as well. This chain's CDR3 is CASSLGQGAGTEAFF. CDR3 sequence (DNA): TGTGCCAGCAGCTTAGGTCAGGGGGCAGGCACTGAAGCTTTCTTT. The V and J genes are TRBV7-9 and TRBJ1-1; TRBD1 aligns across 8 bases. The CDR3 spans 15 residues. V trimming: 1 base; J trimming: 4 bases; junction bases outside the gene matches: 5. In germline, CDR1 is SEHNR, CDR2 FQNEAQ (reference sequence).

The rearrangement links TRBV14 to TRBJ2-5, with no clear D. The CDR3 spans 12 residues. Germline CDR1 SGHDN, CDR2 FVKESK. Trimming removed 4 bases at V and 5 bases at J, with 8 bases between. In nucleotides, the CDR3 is TGTGCCAGCAGCCGCCCCAGCGAGACCCAGTACTTC. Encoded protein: CASSRPSETQYF.

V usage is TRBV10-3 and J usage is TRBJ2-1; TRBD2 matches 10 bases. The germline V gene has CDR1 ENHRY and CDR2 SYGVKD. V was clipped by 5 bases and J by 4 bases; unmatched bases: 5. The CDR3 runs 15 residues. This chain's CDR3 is CAISKTSGNYNEQFF. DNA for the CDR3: TGTGCCATCAGTAAAACTAGCGGGAATTACAATGAGCAGTTCTTC.

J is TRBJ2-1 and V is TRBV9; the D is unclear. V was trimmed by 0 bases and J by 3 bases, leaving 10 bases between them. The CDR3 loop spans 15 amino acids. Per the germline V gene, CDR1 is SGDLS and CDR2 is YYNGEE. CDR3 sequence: CASSVGTAGYNEQFF. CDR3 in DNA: TGTGCCAGCAGCGTAGGAACGGCTGGCTACAATGAGCAGTTCTTC.

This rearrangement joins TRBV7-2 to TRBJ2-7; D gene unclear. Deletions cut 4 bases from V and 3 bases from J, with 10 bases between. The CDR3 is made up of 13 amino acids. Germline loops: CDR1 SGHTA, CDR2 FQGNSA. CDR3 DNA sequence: TGTGCCAGCAGCTCCATGGGGATCTACGAGCAGTACTTC. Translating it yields CASSSMGIYEQYF.

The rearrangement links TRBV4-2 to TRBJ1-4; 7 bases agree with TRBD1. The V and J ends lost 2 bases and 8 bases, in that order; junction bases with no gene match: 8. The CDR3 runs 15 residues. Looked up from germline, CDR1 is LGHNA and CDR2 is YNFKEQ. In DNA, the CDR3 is TGTGCCAGCAGCCAACCGGGACAGTTGGGCGAAAAACTGTTTTTT. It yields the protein CASSQPGQLGEKLFF.

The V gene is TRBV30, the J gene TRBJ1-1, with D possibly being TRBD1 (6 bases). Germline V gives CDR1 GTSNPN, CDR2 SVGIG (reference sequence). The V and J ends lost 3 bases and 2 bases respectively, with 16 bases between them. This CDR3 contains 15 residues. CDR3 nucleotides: TGTGCCTGGAGCGAAGCACAGGGAGTAAACACTGAAGCTTTCTTT. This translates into CAWSEAQGVNTEAFF.

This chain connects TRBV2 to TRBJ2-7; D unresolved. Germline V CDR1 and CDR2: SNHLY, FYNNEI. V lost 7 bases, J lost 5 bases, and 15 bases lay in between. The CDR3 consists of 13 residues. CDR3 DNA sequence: TGTGCCAGCATCGGCCCAGGCAGGAACGAGCAGTACTTC. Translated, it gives CASIGPGRNEQYF.

In DNA form, the CDR3 reads TGTGCCATCAGGGGTACTAGCGGGAGGGCAGATACGCAGTATTTT. As protein: CAIRGTSGRADTQYF. The chain has TRBV10-3 and TRBJ2-3, with 13 bases that match TRBD2. Germline V gene lookup returns CDR1 ENHRY and CDR2 SYGVKD. The CDR3 runs 15 residues. Losses at the gene ends were 6 bases for V and 4 bases for J; bases not matched to a gene: 4.

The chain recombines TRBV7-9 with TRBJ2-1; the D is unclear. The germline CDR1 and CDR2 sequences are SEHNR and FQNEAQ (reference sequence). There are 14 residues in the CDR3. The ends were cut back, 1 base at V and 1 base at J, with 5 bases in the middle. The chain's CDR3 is CASSLGYSYNEQFF. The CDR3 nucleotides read TGTGCCAGCAGCTTAGGGTATTCCTACAATGAGCAGTTCTTC. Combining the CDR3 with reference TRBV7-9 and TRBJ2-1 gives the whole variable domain DTGVSQNPRHKITKRGQNVTFRCDPISEHNRLYWYRQTLGQGPEFLTYFQNEAQLEKSRLLSDRFSAERPKGSFSTLEIQRTEQGDSAMYLCASSLGYSYNEQFFGPGTRLTVL.

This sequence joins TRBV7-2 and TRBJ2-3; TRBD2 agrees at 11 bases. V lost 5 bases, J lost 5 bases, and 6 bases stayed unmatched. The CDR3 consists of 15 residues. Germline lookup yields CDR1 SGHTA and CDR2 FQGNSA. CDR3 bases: TGTGCCAGCAGCCTACTAGCGGGAGTAGGAGATACGCAGTATTTT. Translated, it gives CASSLLAGVGDTQYF.

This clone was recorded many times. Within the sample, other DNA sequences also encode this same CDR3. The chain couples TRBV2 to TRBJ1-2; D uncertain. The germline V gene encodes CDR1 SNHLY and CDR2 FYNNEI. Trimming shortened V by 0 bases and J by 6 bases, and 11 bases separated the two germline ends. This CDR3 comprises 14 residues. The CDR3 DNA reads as TGTGCCAGCAGTGAAGCATCGAACAACGATGGCTACACCTTC. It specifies CASSEASNNDGYTF. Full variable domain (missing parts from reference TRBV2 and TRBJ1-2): EPEVTQTPSHQVTQMGQEVILRCVPISNHLYFYWYRQILGQKVEFLVSFYNNEISEKSEIFDDQFSVERPDGSNFTLKIRSTKLEDSAMYFCASSEASNNDGYTFGSGTRLTVV.

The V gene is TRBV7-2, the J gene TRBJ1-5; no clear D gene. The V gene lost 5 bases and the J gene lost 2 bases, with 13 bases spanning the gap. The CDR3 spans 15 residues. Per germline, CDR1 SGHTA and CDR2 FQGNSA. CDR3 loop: CASSPSVGGNQPQHF. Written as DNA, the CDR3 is TGTGCCAGCAGCCCCTCGGTCGGTGGCAATCAGCCCCAGCATTTT. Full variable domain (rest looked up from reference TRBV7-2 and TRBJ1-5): GAGVSQSPSNKVTEKGKDVELRCDPISGHTALYWYRQSLGQGLEFLIYFQGNSAPDKSGLPSDRFSAERTGGSVSTLTIQRTQQEDSAVYLCASSPSVGGNQPQHFGDGTRLSIL.

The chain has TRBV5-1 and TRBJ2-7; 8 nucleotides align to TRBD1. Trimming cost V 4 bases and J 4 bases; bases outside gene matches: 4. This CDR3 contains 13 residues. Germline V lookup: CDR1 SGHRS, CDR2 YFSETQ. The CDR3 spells CASSVRQGYEQYF. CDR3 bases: TGCGCCAGCAGCGTACGACAGGGGTACGAGCAGTACTTC.

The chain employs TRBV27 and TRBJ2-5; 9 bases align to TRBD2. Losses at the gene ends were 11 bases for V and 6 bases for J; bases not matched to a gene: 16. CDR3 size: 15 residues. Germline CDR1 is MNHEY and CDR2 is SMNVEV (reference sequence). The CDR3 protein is CAGPCRGGATQTQYF. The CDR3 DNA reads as TGTGCCGGACCGTGCCGCGGGGGGGCAACCCAGACCCAGTACTTC.

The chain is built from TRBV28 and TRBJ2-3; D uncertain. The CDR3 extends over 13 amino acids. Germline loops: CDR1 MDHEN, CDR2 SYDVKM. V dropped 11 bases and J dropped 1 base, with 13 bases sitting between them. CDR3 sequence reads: CAGSPGGTDTQYF. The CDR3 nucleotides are TGTGCCGGCTCCCCCGGTGGCACAGATACGCAGTATTTT.

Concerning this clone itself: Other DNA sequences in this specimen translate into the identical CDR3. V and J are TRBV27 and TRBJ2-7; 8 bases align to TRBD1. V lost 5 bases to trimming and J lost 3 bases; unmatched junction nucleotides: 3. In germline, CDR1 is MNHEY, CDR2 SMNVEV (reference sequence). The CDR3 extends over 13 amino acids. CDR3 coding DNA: TGTGCCAGCAGTAGAGACAGGGGCTACGAGCAGTACTTC. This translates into CASSRDRGYEQYF.